Listed below are T cell receptor beta chains from one sample, sequenced in a study of CD4 T cells in relation to SARS-CoV-2 and coronaviruses. These receptors lack a known antigen. TCRdb's table, derived via immunoSEQ multiplex PCR, lists solely in-frame clones and lacks some. The data show tens of thousands of clones, around four fifths seen once. Source material: memory CD4+ T cells from PBMCs, cultured in vitro. Every receptor here comes from an adult with COVID-19. Both conserved end residues are part of each CDR3. The order of the fields is J gene, V gene, CDR3 protein.

j_call: TRBJ2-2
v_call: TRBV20-1
cdr3_aa: CSASAGADGELFF

j_call: TRBJ2-7
v_call: TRBV15
cdr3_aa: CATSRDLPVSSYEQYF

j_call: TRBJ2-3
v_call: TRBV27
cdr3_aa: CASSPRGLAGQKQYF

j_call: TRBJ2-4
v_call: TRBV20-1
cdr3_aa: CSASQIAGGGNIQYF

j_call: TRBJ1-5
v_call: TRBV7-8
cdr3_aa: CASSLNRDDNQPQHF

j_call: TRBJ2-7
v_call: TRBV19
cdr3_aa: CASSDRFPYEQYF

j_call: TRBJ1-2
v_call: TRBV28
cdr3_aa: CANAGIDPYGYTF

j_call: TRBJ2-2
v_call: TRBV14
cdr3_aa: CASSRVSGRTGELFF

j_call: TRBJ2-3
v_call: TRBV28
cdr3_aa: CASSNGASTDTQYF

j_call: TRBJ2-5
v_call: TRBV28
cdr3_aa: CASTPSGTGQETQYF

j_call: TRBJ2-7
v_call: TRBV4-1
cdr3_aa: CASSRITGQSSYEQYF

j_call: TRBJ1-5
v_call: TRBV19
cdr3_aa: CASSKRVAQPQHF

j_call: TRBJ1-1
v_call: TRBV2
cdr3_aa: CASSGRRQAEAFF

j_call: TRBJ2-7
v_call: TRBV3-1/TRBV3-2
cdr3_aa: CASSLQGTSGSQYF

j_call: TRBJ2-3
v_call: TRBV19
cdr3_aa: CASSTKLAGGYGDTQYF

j_call: TRBJ2-1
v_call: TRBV9
cdr3_aa: CASSAKDPGLAGYNEQFF

j_call: TRBJ1-4
v_call: TRBV28
cdr3_aa: CAITGTGAEKLFF

j_call: TRBJ1-6
v_call: TRBV4-1
cdr3_aa: CASSRKGTYNSPLHF

j_call: TRBJ2-1
v_call: TRBV7-6
cdr3_aa: CASSRGAGEQFF

j_call: TRBJ2-1
v_call: TRBV7-3
cdr3_aa: CASSSAGGTYNEQFF

j_call: TRBJ2-7
v_call: TRBV7-2
cdr3_aa: CASSFDFQTYEQYF

j_call: TRBJ2-5
v_call: TRBV5-4
cdr3_aa: CASSFHYRQETQYF

j_call: TRBJ2-2
v_call: TRBV5-1
cdr3_aa: CASRPVGFGELFF

j_call: TRBJ1-2
v_call: TRBV28
cdr3_aa: CASRLGAGAGGYTF

j_call: TRBJ2-5
v_call: TRBV18
cdr3_aa: CASSPRGTSGSGETQYF

j_call: TRBJ1-3
v_call: TRBV7-3
cdr3_aa: CASSLGLGNTIYF

j_call: TRBJ1-4
v_call: TRBV5-6
cdr3_aa: CASSPNGGQGNEKLFF

j_call: TRBJ2-3
v_call: TRBV5-1
cdr3_aa: CASRLGSTDTQYF

j_call: TRBJ2-3
v_call: TRBV28
cdr3_aa: CASSLRIRASGRADTQYF

j_call: TRBJ2-1
v_call: TRBV9
cdr3_aa: CASSAHLLASEQFF

j_call: TRBJ1-4
v_call: TRBV3-1/TRBV3-2
cdr3_aa: CASSQPREKLFF

j_call: TRBJ1-1
v_call: TRBV6-5
cdr3_aa: CASSYSEGATEAFF

j_call: TRBJ1-1
v_call: TRBV6-1
cdr3_aa: CASSDTRGLTEAFF

j_call: TRBJ2-7
v_call: TRBV21-1
cdr3_aa: CASSSRGASYEQYF

j_call: TRBJ2-4
v_call: TRBV19
cdr3_aa: CASSIGGALGANIQYF

j_call: TRBJ2-1
v_call: TRBV10-3
cdr3_aa: CAIKTPGHPSSYNEQFF